This is a list of T cell receptor beta chains from one sample in a study of T-cell memory formation after mild COVID-19. MiXCR was run by TCRdb on the 5' RACE reads, yielding one entry per CDR3 protein. The sample has under 200,000 distinct CDR3 sequences; about 9.9% are singletons. The specimen was PBMCs or a T cell subset sorted from them (not recorded which). These TCRs come from a man younger than 35 who had mild COVID-19 (a few samples of this study predate the infection). Cell type and time point are not known. Each CDR3 is given with its conserved first and last residue. D genes are given only for firm matches. Clone size is shown for a subset of rows, as once, few, many or a class of expanded clone.

>TRBJ1-5|TRBV21-1|-|-
TGTGCCAGCAGCGAACGGGGTGAGGGCAATCAGCCCCAGCATTTT
CASSERGEGNQPQHF
>TRBJ2-3|TRBV20-1|-|TRBD2
TGCAGTGCGAGACTAGCGGGGGGCACAGATACGCAGTATTTT
CSARLAGGTDTQYF
>TRBJ1-1|TRBV9|many|-
TGTGCCAGCAGCGTTGATTCCATTTGGAACACTGAAGCTTTCTTT
CASSVDSIWNTEAFF
>TRBJ1-1|TRBV6-5|few|TRBD1
TGTGCCAGCAGCTCCACCCAGGGGGGATTGTACACTGAAGCTTTCTTT
CASSSTQGGLYTEAFF
>TRBJ1-1|TRBV5-1|few|TRBD1
TGCGCCAGCAGCGGTAAACAGGGGAGGAACACTGAAGCTTTCTTT
CASSGKQGRNTEAFF
>TRBJ1-4|TRBV7-8|-|-
TGTGCCAGCAGTCAGGGGTTGAGTGAAAAACTGTTTTTT
CASSQGLSEKLFF
>TRBJ2-7|TRBV7-2|few|-
TGTGCCAGCAGCCTGCGCGTCGGGAACGAGCAGTACTTC
CASSLRVGNEQYF
>TRBJ2-3|TRBV4-2|-|-
TGTGCCAGCAGCCAAGCCAGGCGGGGAGATACGCAGTATTTT
CASSQARRGDTQYF
>TRBJ2-2|TRBV30|few|-
TGTGCCTGGAGAGGCGGGGGCTCCACCGGGGAGCTGTTTTTT
CAWRGGGSTGELFF
>TRBJ1-2|TRBV11-3|-|-
TGTGCCAGCTCGGTAGGAGAGGTGGGCTATGGCTACACCTTC
CASSVGEVGYGYTF
>TRBJ2-3|TRBV20-1|few|-
TGCAGTGCTCCCCCCGGCGGGGGCTGGGATACGCAGTATTTT
CSAPPGGGWDTQYF
>TRBJ1-1|TRBV7-3|many|-
TGTGCCAGCAGCCTACAGGGACACAGCACTGAAGCTTTCTTT
CASSLQGHSTEAFF
>TRBJ2-3|TRBV20-1|few|-
TGCAGTGCTAGGGACCTTAGCACAGATACGCAGTATTTT
CSARDLSTDTQYF
>TRBJ2-7|TRBV6-2/TRBV6-3|few|TRBD2
TGTGCCAGTACGCTAGCGGGGGGCTACGAGCAGTACTTC
CASTLAGGYEQYF
>TRBJ2-2|TRBV20-1|-|-
TGCAGTGCCCGTAGGGAGTCGGCCACCGGGGAGCTGTTTTTT
CSARRESATGELFF
>TRBJ2-5|TRBV12-3/TRBV12-4|many|-
TGTGCCAGCAGTTTTAGGGTAAAGGGAGAGACCCAGTACTTC
CASSFRVKGETQYF
>TRBJ2-5|TRBV4-2|-|TRBD1
TGTGCCAGCAGTCCCGGGACAGGGGCTTTCGGAAGAGAGACCCAGTACTTC
CASSPGTGAFGRETQYF
>TRBJ2-3|TRBV7-2|-|-
TGTGCCAGCAGCTTAGAAATCGGGGGCTGGACGCAGTATTTT
CASSLEIGGWTQYF
>TRBJ2-1|TRBV3-1|many|-
TGTGCCAGCAGCCAAGATTGGCGCTCCTACAATGAGCAGTTCTTC
CASSQDWRSYNEQFF
>TRBJ1-2|TRBV4-1|few|-
TGCGCCAGCAGCCGGACACTGGGGGTTGGCTACACCTTC
CASSRTLGVGYTF
>TRBJ1-1|TRBV3-1|-|TRBD1
TGTGCCAGCAGTCGACAGGGGGGAGGCACTGAAGCTTTCTTT
CASSRQGGGTEAFF
>TRBJ1-6|TRBV7-3|many|TRBD1
TGTGCCAGCAGCGCAGGGGACAGGAATTCACCCCTCCACTTT
CASSAGDRNSPLHF
>TRBJ1-2|TRBV2|-|-
TGTGCCAGCGGGGGGACTTACCTATCTATTAACTACACCTTC
CASGGTYLSINYTF
>TRBJ2-3|TRBV29-1|-|-
TGCAGCGTTCGGAGGGCTAGCACAGATACGCAGTATTTT
CSVRRASTDTQYF
>TRBJ2-3|TRBV20-1|many|TRBD2
TGCAGTGCTGAGGGAGCGGGGATGGGTGATACGCAGTATTTT
CSAEGAGMGDTQYF
>TRBJ2-3|TRBV6-5|once|-
TGTGCCAGCAGACTCGACCCAAACACAGATACGCAGTATTTT
CASRLDPNTDTQYF
>TRBJ2-7|TRBV11-2|-|-
TGTGCCAGCAGCTTAGTCCCGGGGGCCCTAAACGAGCAGTACTTC
CASSLVPGALNEQYF
>TRBJ1-6|TRBV18|-|-
TGTGCCAGCTCACTACAGGAGAGTGGGGCCTATAATTCACCCCTCCACTTT
CASSLQESGAYNSPLHF
>TRBJ1-1|TRBV6-1|-|-
TGTGCCAGCAGGTCAAGCATGAACACTGAAGCTTTCTTT
CASRSSMNTEAFF
>TRBJ1-1|TRBV5-1|many|-
TGCGCCAGCAGCTTGGGAGGGAGGAACACTGAAGCTTTCTTT
CASSLGGRNTEAFF
>TRBJ2-2|TRBV7-2|many|-
TGTGCCAGCAGCTTATGGGGGAGGCGGACCGGGGAGCTGTTTTTT
CASSLWGRRTGELFF
>TRBJ2-2|TRBV7-8|many|-
TGTGCCAGCAGTTCCACCCGAGGATACACCGGGGAGCTGTTTTTT
CASSSTRGYTGELFF
>TRBJ2-5|TRBV12-3/TRBV12-4|many|TRBD2
TGTGCCAGCAGTTTTACTCGGGGGGGCCGGGGGACCCAGTACTTC
CASSFTRGGRGTQYF
>TRBJ2-2|TRBV25-1|-|TRBD2
TGTGCCAGCAGTGTCGGGGGGTCGGTCACCGGGGAGCTGTTTTTT
CASSVGGSVTGELFF
>TRBJ2-5|TRBV30|few|TRBD2
TGTGCCTGGGAGGCGGGGGGAGCAGAGACCCAGTACTTC
CAWEAGGAETQYF
>TRBJ2-3|TRBV4-3|many|-
TGCGCCAGCAGCCAAGATCCAGGGACAGATACGCAGTATTTT
CASSQDPGTDTQYF
>TRBJ2-1|TRBV6-2/TRBV6-3|few|TRBD2
TGTGCCAGCGCCCTGGGGACTAGCCGCTACAATGAGCAGTTCTTC
CASALGTSRYNEQFF
>TRBJ1-2|TRBV3-1|few|-
TGTGCCAGCAGCCAAAAACCCCCCGAACGAAGCTATGGCTACACCTTC
CASSQKPPERSYGYTF
>TRBJ1-5|TRBV9|few|-
TGTGCCAGCAGCGTAAGTAGCAATCAGCCCCAGCATTTT
CASSVSSNQPQHF
>TRBJ1-2|TRBV7-8|few|-
TGTGCCAGCAGCTCCCGAACAGGAGGGGGGAATCTTTTCGCCTTC
CASSSRTGGGNLFAF
>TRBJ2-3|TRBV6-5|few|TRBD1
TGTGCCAGCAGTTACTCCTCCGGGACAGGACTGCCAGATACGCAGTATTTT
CASSYSSGTGLPDTQYF
>TRBJ1-5|TRBV5-1|few|-
TGCGCCAGCAGCTTGGAGGGGGATAGGAATCAGCCCCAGCATTTT
CASSLEGDRNQPQHF
>TRBJ1-2|TRBV5-1|few|-
TGCGCCAGCAGCTTGGGGACAGCTCAGGAGGGCTACACCTTC
CASSLGTAQEGYTF
>TRBJ2-1|TRBV3-1|few|-
TGTGCCAGCACCCGCCGGGACACAGCCTACAATGAGCAGTTCTTC
CASTRRDTAYNEQFF
>TRBJ1-5|TRBV5-5|few|-
TGTGCCAGCAGCTTCCAGGGGTCGGGTAATCAGCCCCAGCATTTT
CASSFQGSGNQPQHF
>TRBJ2-3|TRBV7-8|few|TRBD2
TGTGCCAGCAGCGACGGACCCCGGGGGGGAGATACGCAGTATTTT
CASSDGPRGGDTQYF
>TRBJ2-5|TRBV7-7|few|-
TGTGCCAGCAGCGATAAGACGGGCCGTACGGAGACCCAGTACTTC
CASSDKTGRTETQYF
>TRBJ1-1|TRBV5-1|many|TRBD1
TGCGCCAGCAGCTTGGGGGCACAGGGGGCAGGTACTGAAGCTTTCTTT
CASSLGAQGAGTEAFF
>TRBJ2-5|TRBV5-6|few|-
TGTGCCAGCTTATTCAGCGACCAAGAGACCCAGTACTTC
CASLFSDQETQYF
>TRBJ1-5|TRBV7-2|-|TRBD1
TGTGCCAGCAGCACCGACAGGGTCAGCAATCAGCCCCAGCATTTT
CASSTDRVSNQPQHF
>TRBJ1-1|TRBV3-1|-|-
TGTGCCAGCAGCCAAGGTTCCCTCACTGAAGCTTTCTTT
CASSQGSLTEAFF
>TRBJ2-1|TRBV5-1|-|-
TGCGCCAGCAGCCCCGATGGAGGGGGCTACAATGAGCAGTTCTTC
CASSPDGGGYNEQFF